What follows describes a single TCR beta chain. The antigen is unknown. V trimming: 0 bases; J trimming: 12 bases; junction bases outside the gene matches: 12. This CDR3 has 16 amino acids. Looked up from germline, CDR1 is MNHEY and CDR2 is SVGAGI. Sequenced by immunoSEQ multiplex PCR; TCRdb stores in-frame clones only, minus some. The sample includes tens of thousands of clones, about 87% of them seen just once. The record originates from a study of cytomegalovirus exposure and HLA in healthy donors. The study, taken as a whole, reports: Cytomegalovirus association was assigned to approximately 180 TCR beta chains.

The TCR was taken from a woman aged 18-29 years in good health and CMV-seropositive. The J gene is TRBJ1-1, the V gene TRBV6-5; 11 nucleotides agree with TRBD1. The sequenced material came from PBMCs. The CDR3 bases are TGTGCCAGCAGTTACTCGATCGGACAGGGGGCGACTGACCCTTTCTTT. It translates to CASSYSIGQGATDPFF.